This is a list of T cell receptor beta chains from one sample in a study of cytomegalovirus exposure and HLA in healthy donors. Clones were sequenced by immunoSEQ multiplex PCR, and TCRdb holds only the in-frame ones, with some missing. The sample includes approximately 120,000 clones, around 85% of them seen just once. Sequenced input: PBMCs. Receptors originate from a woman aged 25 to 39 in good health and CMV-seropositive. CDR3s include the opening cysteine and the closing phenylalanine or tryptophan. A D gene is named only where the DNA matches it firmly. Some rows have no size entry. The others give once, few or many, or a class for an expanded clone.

CASSLGQGRVAGELFF	TGTGCCAGCTCACTCGGACAGGGACGGGTAGCCGGGGAGCTGTTTTTT	-	TRBD1	TRBV18	TRBJ2-2	16
CATATRAVDTQYF	TGTGCCACCGCCACTAGGGCAGTAGATACGCAGTATTTT	-	-	TRBV27	TRBJ2-3	13
CASSLGRRDHNYGYTF	TGTGCCAGCAGCTTGGGACGACGGGATCATAACTATGGCTACACCTTC	-	-	TRBV5-6	TRBJ1-2	16
CASSKSSSTDTQYF	TGCGCCAGCAGTAAGAGTTCTAGCACAGATACGCAGTATTTT	few	-	TRBV5-1	TRBJ2-3	14
CASSRDRGAEAFF	TGTGCCAGCAGCCGGGACAGGGGTGCTGAAGCTTTCTTT	-	TRBD1	TRBV11-3	TRBJ1-1	13
CASSGAGSNQPQHF	TGTGCCAGTAGTGGGGCAGGGAGCAATCAGCCCCAGCATTTT	few	-	TRBV19	TRBJ1-5	14
CASSEEGQPPPYGYTF	TGTGCCAGCAGTGAAGAGGGGCAGCCTCCTCCCTATGGCTACACCTTC	-	-	TRBV2	TRBJ1-2	16
CASSPATNTGELFF	TGTGCCAGCAGCCCCGCTACGAACACCGGGGAGCTGTTTTTT	-	-	TRBV7-9	TRBJ2-2	14
CASRLGAGNTGELFF	TGTGCCAGCAGGCTGGGTGCGGGGAACACCGGGGAGCTGTTTTTT	once	-	TRBV7-9	TRBJ2-2	15
CASSFGTSGGGETQYF	TGCGCCAGCAGCTTTGGGACTAGCGGGGGAGGGGAGACCCAGTACTTC	-	TRBD2	TRBV5-1	TRBJ2-5	16
CASSQERGRTGTNYGYTF	TGCGCCAGCAGCCAAGAGAGGGGGCGGACAGGCACTAACTATGGCTACACCTTC	-	TRBD1	TRBV4-1	TRBJ1-2	18
CSATGQVEAFF	TGCAGTGCCACAGGACAGGTTGAAGCTTTCTTT	-	TRBD1	TRBV20-1	TRBJ1-1	11
CASTSTGAPSGANVLTF	TGTGCCAGCACGTCGACAGGGGCCCCCTCTGGGGCCAACGTCCTGACTTTC	-	TRBD1	TRBV28	TRBJ2-6	17